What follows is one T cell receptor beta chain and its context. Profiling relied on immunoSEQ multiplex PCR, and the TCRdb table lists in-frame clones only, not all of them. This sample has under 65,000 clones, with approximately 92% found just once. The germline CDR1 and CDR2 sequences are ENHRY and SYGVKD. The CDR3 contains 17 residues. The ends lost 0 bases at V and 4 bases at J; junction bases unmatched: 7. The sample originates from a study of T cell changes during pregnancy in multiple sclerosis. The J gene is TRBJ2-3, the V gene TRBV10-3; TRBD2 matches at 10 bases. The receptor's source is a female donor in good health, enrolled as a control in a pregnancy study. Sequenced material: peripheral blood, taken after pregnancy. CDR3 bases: TGTGCCATCAGTGAGTCGGGTAGCGGGGGGCCATCAGATACGCAGTATTTT. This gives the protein CAISESGSGGPSDTQYF.